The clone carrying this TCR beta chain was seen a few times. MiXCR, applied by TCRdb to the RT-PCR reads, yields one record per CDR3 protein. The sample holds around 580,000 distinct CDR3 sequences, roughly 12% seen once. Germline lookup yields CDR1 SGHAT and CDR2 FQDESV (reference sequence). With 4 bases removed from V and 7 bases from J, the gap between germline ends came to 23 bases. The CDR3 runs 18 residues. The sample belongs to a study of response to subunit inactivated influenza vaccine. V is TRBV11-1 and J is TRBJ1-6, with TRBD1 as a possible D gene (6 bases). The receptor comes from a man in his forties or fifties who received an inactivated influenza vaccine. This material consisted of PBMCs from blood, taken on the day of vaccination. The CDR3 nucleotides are TGTGCCAGCAGCTCCAGTGTTATCCACAGGGAAGAAAATTCACCCCTCCACTTT. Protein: CASSSSVIHREENSPLHF. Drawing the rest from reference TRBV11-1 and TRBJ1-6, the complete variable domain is EAEVAQSPRYKITEKSQAVAFWCDPISGHATLYWYRQILGQGPELLVQFQDESVVDDSQLPKDRFSAERLKGVDSTLKIQPAELGDSAMYLCASSSSVIHREENSPLHFGNGTRLTVT.